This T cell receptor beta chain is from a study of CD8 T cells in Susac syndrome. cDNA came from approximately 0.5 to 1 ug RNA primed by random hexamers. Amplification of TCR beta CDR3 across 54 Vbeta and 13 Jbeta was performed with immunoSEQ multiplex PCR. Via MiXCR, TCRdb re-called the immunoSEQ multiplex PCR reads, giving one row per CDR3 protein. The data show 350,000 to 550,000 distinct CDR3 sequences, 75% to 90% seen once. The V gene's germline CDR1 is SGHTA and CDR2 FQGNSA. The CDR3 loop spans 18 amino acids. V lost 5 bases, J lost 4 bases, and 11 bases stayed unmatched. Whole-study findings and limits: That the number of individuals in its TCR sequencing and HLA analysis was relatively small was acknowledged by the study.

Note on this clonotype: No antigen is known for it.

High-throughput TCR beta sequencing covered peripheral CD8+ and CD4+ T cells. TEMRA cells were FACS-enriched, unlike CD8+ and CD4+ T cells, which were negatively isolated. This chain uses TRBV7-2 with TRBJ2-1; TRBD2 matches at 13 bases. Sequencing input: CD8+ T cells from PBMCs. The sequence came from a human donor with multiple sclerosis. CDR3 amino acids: CASSVEDTSGRAYNEQFF. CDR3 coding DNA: TGTGCCAGCAGCGTAGAGGATACTAGCGGGAGGGCTTACAATGAGCAGTTCTTC.